The present T cell receptor beta chain was sequenced within a study of T cell responses to AZD1222 COVID-19 vaccine (dated by TCRdb to the early 2020s). General notes on the study: TCR sequencing covered roughly 230 trial participants: 207 given two doses of AZD1222 and about 26 given two doses of MenACWY control vaccine. Enrollment into the trials was organized by age into subgroups of 18-55, 56-69 and 70-plus years, and those subgroups contained roughly 160, 29 and 62 TCR-sequenced participants, respectively.

The CDR3 has 14 amino acids, counting the end cysteine and phenylalanine. Of all the DNA, just the CDR3 is kept, 42 bases in frame from base 1. The germline V gene gives CDR1 as SGHTA and CDR2 as FQGTGA. Trimming takes 5 bases off V and 1 base off J; junction bases not matched to a gene: 2. The time point label, read with the paper, signifies: about 28 days (+/-7) after the second vaccine dose. AZD1222 recipients given second doses at about 4 weeks or at about 12 weeks were pooled, since spike-specific TCR depth and breadth were not found to differ between the two schedules. Samples from vaccinated people were obtained from the UK trials COV001 and COV002, which included a single-blind randomized controlled phase 2/3 trial of AZD1222 (ChAdOx1 nCoV-19) in healthy adults. For TCRbeta chain sequencing, PBMC samples from trial participants were taken at day 0 and at day 28 after the second dose. The CDR3 regions of human TCRbeta chains were subjected to immunosequencing. Per the authors' processing: TCRs in the repertoires were matched against a reference library of SARS-CoV-2-specific TCRs that had been generated with the MIRA antigen-specificity platform. Breadth was defined as the fraction of unique TCRs that were SARS-CoV-2-associated, and depth was defined as the fraction of total T cells that were SARS-CoV-2-associated. Using the MIRA data, each spike-specific TCR was mapped to the spike region that the TCR reacts to and placed in a CD4 or CD8 class. Log10-transformed breadth and depth values were compared by one-way ANOVA with Sidak's multiple comparisons tests. The clones in this table, taken by TCRdb from immuneACCESS, are in-frame only. Not every clone is retained; where verified, under half of the shortfall comes from an unresolved V gene, and the cause of the rest is unknown. Clone size and the V and J calls come from that table; the DNA yielded D and trimming. Across this sample there are some 86,000 clones, with around nine tenths seen only once. The biggest ten clones account for around 5.8% of the sample.

Comments on this clone: Its antigen remains unidentified. No much larger clone exists at a distance of one base, and base qualities are not known.

Broader findings and caveats from the paper: Vaccine-associated CD4 TCRs spanned the whole spike protein, with dominant responses in regions 160-218 and 743-854. Participants were mostly white British and included more females than males, and it was suggested by the authors that clonal diversity may have been underestimated. Because no samples from the day 14 peak response were available, repertoires could be characterized only after the peak T cell response. Reportedly, almost half of the unique spike-specific TCRs recognized epitopes lying outside the regions that are mutated in the B.1.351 and B.1.1.7 variants. Conclusions about previously exposed vaccinees are limited because only five to seven AZD1222 recipients were SARS-CoV-2 seropositive at baseline. A significant rise in spike-specific TCR breadth and depth was observed after two AZD1222 doses relative to day 0 and relative to MenACWY recipients. In the small 56-69-year group, the increase in depth fell short of significance, most likely because of low power.

This receptor was identified in an adult who received the AZD1222 COVID-19 vaccine. The chain uses TRBV7-3 and TRBJ1-1; the central 9 bases match TRBD1. This specimen consisted of peripheral blood, obtained 28 days after the second AZD1222 dose. The CDR3 protein is CASSTTGGNTEAFF. The sequenced DNA is TGTGCCAGCAGCACGACAGGGGGGAACACTGAAGCTTTCTTT.